This TCR beta chain was identified during a study of T-cell memory formation after mild COVID-19. TCRdb reanalysed the 5' RACE reads using MiXCR and keeps one entry per CDR3 protein. Of under 400,000 distinct CDR3 sequences listed, around 28% are singletons. CDR3 length: 16 residues. The ends lost 3 bases at V and 1 base at J; junction bases unmatched: 7. This chain joins TRBV12-3 or TRBV12-4 and TRBJ2-3, with 7 bases matching TRBD2. This TCR came from an adult woman who had mild COVID-19 (a few samples of this study predate the infection). Cell type and time point are not known. The sequenced sample was PBMCs or a T cell subset sorted from them (not recorded which). This CDR3 is CASSFPPGGGTDTQYF. CDR3 nucleotides: TGTGCCAGCAGTTTCCCCCCGGGAGGAGGCACAGATACGCAGTATTTT.